A selection of T cell receptor beta chains follows, all from one sample in a study of blood T cells in healthy people across ages. TCRdb re-called the 5' RACE reads through MiXCR, storing one row per CDR3 protein. The sample records some 760,000 distinct CDR3 sequences, roughly 25% being singletons. These same records also appear under a second study, on T cells of mothers and their children.

Sequencing input: blood. The receptor source for this set is a boy aged 10-17 years in good health. Each CDR3 is given with its conserved first and last residue. The D gene is left open where the match is weak. Rows may omit the clone size; those that give it use once, few, many or a size class.

V gene	clone size	J gene	D gene	CDR3 protein	CDR3 DNA
TRBV20-1	.	TRBJ2-3	TRBD2	CSARVSWEGPPDTQYF	TGCAGTGCTAGAGTATCATGGGAGGGTCCGCCAGATACGCAGTATTTT
TRBV27	.	TRBJ2-5	.	CASSSLSSQETQYF	TGTGCCAGCAGTTCATTGAGTTCGCAAGAGACCCAGTACTTC
TRBV5-1	.	TRBJ2-3	TRBD2	CASSPGLAGGQADTQYF	TGCGCCAGCAGCCCGGGACTAGCGGGGGGGCAGGCAGATACGCAGTATTTT
TRBV3-1	.	TRBJ2-3	TRBD2	CASSQASGRHTQYF	TGTGCCAGCAGCCAAGCTAGCGGGAGACATACGCAGTATTTT
TRBV15	few	TRBJ2-5	TRBD2	CATRDVAGEETQYF	TGTGCCACCAGAGACGTAGCGGGGGAAGAGACCCAGTACTTC
TRBV10-2	.	TRBJ2-5	.	CASSDLWGEETQYF	TGCGCCAGCAGTGATCTCTGGGGCGAAGAGACCCAGTACTTC
TRBV27	.	TRBJ2-7	.	CASSNHDEQYF	TGTGCCAGCAGTAACCATGACGAGCAGTACTTC
TRBV28	few	TRBJ2-7	.	CASSPFGTTVGEQYF	TGTGCCAGCAGCCCTTTCGGGACCACGGTTGGCGAGCAGTACTTC
TRBV7-3	.	TRBJ2-5	.	CASRKGLRKETQYF	TGTGCCAGCAGAAAGGGACTGAGAAAGGAGACCCAGTACTTC
TRBV20-1	.	TRBJ1-1	.	CSALRGGNTEAFF	TGCAGTGCTCTCCGGGGTGGGAACACTGAAGCTTTCTTT
TRBV5-6	few	TRBJ2-5	.	CASSLVGTPAMYF	TGTGCCAGCAGCTTGGTAGGGACCCCAGCTATGTACTTC
TRBV15	.	TRBJ1-4	TRBD1	CATSRLKDRKNEKLFF	TGTGCCACCAGCAGGCTAAAGGACAGGAAAAATGAAAAACTGTTTTTT
TRBV12-3/TRBV12-4	few	TRBJ2-1	TRBD1	CASSSDRGINEQFF	TGTGCCAGCAGTTCGGACAGGGGGATCAATGAGCAGTTCTTC
TRBV3-1	few	TRBJ2-5	TRBD2	CASGLAGGKETQYF	TGTGCCAGCGGACTAGCGGGAGGGAAAGAGACCCAGTACTTC
TRBV7-8	few	TRBJ2-7	TRBD2	CASSSSGGLYEQYF	TGTGCCAGCAGCTCTAGCGGGGGGCTCTACGAGCAGTACTTC
TRBV6-5	few	TRBJ2-7	TRBD2	CASSYSLGGSYEQYF	TGTGCCAGCAGTTACTCCCTGGGGGGGAGCTACGAGCAGTACTTC
TRBV7-9	.	TRBJ1-5	.	CTSSRDTSNQPQHF	TGTACCAGCAGCCGCGACACGTCGAATCAGCCCCAGCATTTT
TRBV27	.	TRBJ2-1	.	CASSSPGGRRNEQFF	TGTGCCAGCAGTTCCCCCGGGGGCCGGCGGAATGAGCAGTTCTTC
TRBV20-1	few	TRBJ1-1	.	CSASDGTSHTGTEAFF	TGCAGTGCTAGTGACGGGACATCTCATACAGGCACTGAAGCTTTCTTT
TRBV20-1	.	TRBJ2-1	.	CSVWGKEQFF	TGCAGTGTCTGGGGAAAAGAGCAGTTCTTC
TRBV10-3	few	TRBJ1-2	TRBD1	CAIKRTGATVGYGYTF	TGTGCCATCAAGAGGACAGGAGCCACCGTCGGCTATGGCTACACCTTC
TRBV6-5	few	TRBJ2-2	.	CASSYHDSGELFF	TGTGCCAGCAGTTACCACGACAGCGGGGAGCTGTTTTTT
TRBV9	few	TRBJ1-6	.	CASSVRSYNSPLHF	TGTGCCAGCAGCGTACGCTCCTATAATTCACCCCTCCACTTT
TRBV29-1	.	TRBJ2-3	TRBD1	CSVEDIQGASDTQYF	TGCAGCGTTGAAGATATCCAGGGGGCCTCAGATACGCAGTATTTT
TRBV6-2/TRBV6-3	.	TRBJ2-6	.	CASSYGSLISGANVLTF	TGTGCCAGCAGTTATGGCAGCCTAATCTCTGGGGCCAACGTCCTGACTTTC
TRBV5-5	.	TRBJ1-4	.	CASSVGGWEKLFF	TGTGCCAGCAGCGTTGGAGGATGGGAAAAACTGTTTTTT
TRBV3-1	few	TRBJ2-5	TRBD2	CASSPPLSGREWHAETQYF	TGTGCCAGCAGCCCGCCCCTTAGCGGGAGGGAGTGGCACGCAGAGACCCAGTACTTC
TRBV29-1	.	TRBJ1-1	.	CSVVRPGSTEAFF	TGCAGCGTTGTTCGGCCAGGGAGCACTGAAGCTTTCTTT
TRBV7-9	few	TRBJ2-7	TRBD2	CASSLTSGKQYF	TGTGCCAGCAGCTTGACTAGCGGCAAGCAGTACTTC
TRBV5-1	.	TRBJ2-1	.	CASAQDGATYNEQFF	TGCGCCAGCGCCCAGGACGGGGCAACCTACAATGAGCAGTTCTTC
TRBV12-3/TRBV12-4	few	TRBJ1-2	TRBD1	CASSPRQGVWGYTF	TGTGCCAGCAGTCCTCGACAGGGGGTTTGGGGCTACACCTTC
TRBV10-3	.	TRBJ2-1	.	CATSESWEDFYNEQFF	TGTGCCACCAGTGAGTCGTGGGAAGATTTCTACAATGAGCAGTTCTTC
TRBV5-1	few	TRBJ1-6	TRBD1	CASSADRQGLVNSPLHF	TGCGCCAGCAGCGCGGATCGACAGGGTCTGGTTAATTCACCCCTCCACTTT
TRBV20-1	few	TRBJ1-6	TRBD1	CSARAPGQGLSSPLHF	TGCAGTGCTAGAGCCCCGGGACAGGGATTGAGTTCACCCCTCCACTTT
TRBV7-3	few	TRBJ2-5	.	CASAGGVGKTQYF	TGTGCCAGCGCCGGGGGAGTCGGAAAGACCCAGTACTTC
TRBV29-1	.	TRBJ1-3	.	CSVVRGNGNTIYF	TGCAGCGTTGTTCGAGGGAATGGAAACACCATATATTTT
TRBV11-2	few	TRBJ1-5	TRBD1	CASSSDRDNQPQHF	TGTGCCAGCAGCTCAGACAGGGACAATCAGCCCCAGCATTTT
TRBV9	many	TRBJ2-7	.	CASIDSYEQYF	TGTGCCAGCATTGACAGCTACGAGCAGTACTTC
TRBV12-3/TRBV12-4	few	TRBJ2-1	.	CASRTTRDEQFF	TGTGCCAGCAGAACTACTCGGGATGAGCAGTTCTTC
TRBV29-1	many	TRBJ2-5	TRBD2	CSVAGLAGWETQYF	TGCAGCGTTGCCGGTCTAGCGGGGTGGGAGACCCAGTACTTC
TRBV7-8	.	TRBJ2-5	TRBD1	CASSEGTGIETQYF	TGTGCCAGCAGTGAGGGGACAGGGATCGAGACCCAGTACTTC
TRBV28	.	TRBJ1-4	.	CASSLVATTNEKLFF	TGTGCCAGCAGTTTAGTGGCTACAACTAATGAAAAACTGTTTTTT
TRBV5-1	.	TRBJ2-4	TRBD1	CASSGPGQGGGIQYF	TGCGCCAGCAGCGGTCCGGGACAGGGAGGCGGCATTCAGTACTTC
TRBV3-1	few	TRBJ2-2	TRBD2	CASSQSSGRTGELFF	TGTGCCAGCAGCCAATCTAGCGGGAGGACCGGGGAGCTGTTTTTT
TRBV6-2/TRBV6-3	few	TRBJ2-7	TRBD1	CASRRTGMISKQYF	TGTGCCAGCAGGCGGACAGGGATGATTTCGAAGCAGTACTTC
TRBV4-1	few	TRBJ2-7	.	CASSQPNREPYEQYF	TGCGCCAGCAGCCAGCCTAACAGGGAGCCTTACGAGCAGTACTTC
TRBV6-2/TRBV6-3	.	TRBJ1-4	.	CASSYMMGLEEKLFF	TGTGCCAGCAGTTACATGATGGGTCTAGAAGAAAAACTGTTTTTT
TRBV12-3/TRBV12-4	.	TRBJ2-1	.	CASSETGRTYNEQFF	TGTGCCAGCAGTGAAACAGGGCGGACCTACAATGAGCAGTTCTTC
TRBV12-3/TRBV12-4	few	TRBJ2-3	TRBD2	CASSPRSLAGLTDTQYF	TGTGCCAGCAGCCCCAGGAGCCTAGCGGGATTGACAGATACGCAGTATTTT
TRBV9	.	TRBJ2-7	.	CASSVDGAGSYEQYF	TGTGCCAGCAGCGTAGACGGGGCTGGGTCCTACGAGCAGTACTTC
TRBV20-1	.	TRBJ2-5	TRBD2	CSATPGLVETQYF	TGCAGTGCGACACCGGGACTAGTGGAGACCCAGTACTTC